These 4 T cell receptor beta chains were all obtained from the same sample, sequenced in a study of cytomegalovirus exposure and HLA in healthy donors. The repertoire was sequenced with immunoSEQ multiplex PCR; TCRdb's copy has only in-frame clones and lacks some. Seen here are about 150,000 clones, around 88% observed once, and the top ten hold 20% to 25%. Specimen: PBMCs. The receptors were gathered from a man aged 18-30 years in good health and CMV-seropositive.

This clone was observed a single time. The chain uses TRBV7-2 and TRBJ2-7, with D perhaps TRBD1 (6 bases). The V and J ends lost 1 base and 2 bases respectively, with 9 bases between them. Germline V lookup: CDR1 SGHTA, CDR2 FQGNSA. The CDR3 sequence is 14 residues long. Here the CDR3 DNA reads TGTGCCAGCAGCTTAGGGACAGCCGCCTACGAGCAGTACTTC. This gives the protein CASSLGTAAYEQYF.

For the CDR3, the DNA is TGCAGCGCTGACAGGGCGAATGAGCAGTTCTTC. Residues: CSADRANEQFF. The V and J genes are TRBV29-1 and TRBJ2-1; TRBD1 matches 7 bases. Germline V gives CDR1 SQVTM, CDR2 ANQGSEA. V lost 7 bases to trimming and J lost 7 bases; unmatched junction nucleotides: 4. The CDR3 is 11 residues long.

The chain is built from TRBV11-1 and TRBJ1-2; 7 nucleotides agree with TRBD1. Per germline, CDR1 SGHAT and CDR2 FQDESV (reference sequence). There are 14 residues in the CDR3. V was clipped by 5 bases and J by 2 bases; unmatched bases: 5. Here the CDR3 reads CASSPRQGNYGYTF. CDR3 DNA sequence: TGTGCCAGCAGCCCCCGACAGGGCAACTATGGCTACACCTTC.

The CDR3 sequence: CASSRDRGMNEQFF. CDR3 DNA sequence: TGTGCCAGCAGCAGGGACAGGGGTATGAATGAGCAGTTCTTC. The chain joins TRBV11-3 to TRBJ2-1; 10 bases fit TRBD1. The V segment lost 5 bases and the J segment 7 bases; nucleotides outside the gene matches: 5. Germline V lookup: CDR1 SGHNT, CDR2 YENEEA. The CDR3 contains 14 residues.